One sample yielded the 21 T cell receptor beta chains listed below, sequenced in a study of regulatory T cells in long-lasting Graves disease. Through Arm-PCR of CDR3 regions and iRepertoire HTBI primers, TCR beta libraries were built. TCRdb re-derived calls from the multiplex PCR reads in MiXCR, one entry per CDR3 protein. The top ten clones hold just over 20% of a sample with about 350,000 distinct CDR3 sequences, roughly 17% of them seen once. As to time point: newly diagnosed GD, antithyroid drugs for less than 3 months. Generation of the TCR library employed RNA extracted from PBMCs. These data were likewise used in another study, on T cells in Graves' hyperthyroidism and ophthalmopathy.

The starting material was peripheral blood mononuclear cells (PBMCs), obtained at new diagnosis, from a patient treated with antithyroid drugs. These receptor sequences come from a young woman with Graves disease.

About this clonotype: One base away lies a much larger clone, so this may be a sequencing read error. The chain uses TRBV6-5 and TRBJ1-2; D perhaps matches TRBD1 (6 bases). CDR1 MNHEY and CDR2 SVGAGI come from the germline V gene. This CDR3 contains 15 residues. CDR3 in DNA: TGTACCAGCAGTTACTCACACGGGGGCGTTAATGGCTACACCTTC. It specifies CTSSYSHGGVNGYTF.

The rearrangement links TRBV10-1 to TRBJ2-1; TRBD2 matches at 14 bases. Trimming at V came to 4 bases and at J to 7 bases, leaving 12 bases not matched to a gene. The germline CDR1 and CDR2 sequences are WNHNN and SYGVQD (reference sequence). The length of the CDR3 is 18 residues. The CDR3 region has the DNA TGCGCCAGCAGTGCAGCGGGACTAGCGGGAGAACCCCGGAATGAGCAGTTCTTC. Residues: CASSAAGLAGEPRNEQFF.

This clonotype has a count of ten or more. The CDR3 protein is CASSQARTPSGTAYEQYF. The CDR3 region has the DNA TGTGCCAGCAGCCAAGCCCGTACTCCCAGTGGGACAGCCTACGAGCAGTACTTC. The chain recombines TRBV3-1 with TRBJ2-7; the match to TRBD1 covers 7 bases. Germline V gives CDR1 LGHDT, CDR2 YNNKEL (reference sequence). The CDR3 is 18 amino acids. Unmatched junction bases numbered 14, after V lost 1 base and J lost 2 bases.

The chain links TRBV6-5 to TRBJ2-7; no clear D gene. V shed 4 bases and J shed 2 bases, with 12 bases lying between them. The germline V gene encodes CDR1 MNHEY and CDR2 SVGAGI. The CDR3 spans 14 residues. The chain's CDR3 is CASSFLGRPYEQYF. CDR3 DNA: TGTGCCAGCAGTTTTCTCGGGCGTCCCTACGAGCAGTACTTC.

This clonotype has ten or more counts. The chain links TRBV3-1 to TRBJ2-7; D gene ambiguous. The CDR3 sequence is 13 residues long. Trimming removed 0 bases from V and 3 bases from J, with 6 bases in between. Germline loops: CDR1 LGHDT, CDR2 YNNKEL (reference sequence). CDR3 coding DNA: TGTGCCAGCAGCCAAGACATAAGCTACGAGCAGTACTTC. Encoded protein: CASSQDISYEQYF.

This clonotype was picked up a small number of times. The chain couples TRBV6-1 to TRBJ2-5; D is possibly TRBD1 (5 bases). The V gene lost 2 bases and the J gene lost 7 bases, with 11 bases spanning the gap. Germline V gene lookup returns CDR1 MNHNS and CDR2 SASEGT. The CDR3 extends over 13 amino acids. The CDR3 nucleotides read TGTGCCAGCAGTGAAACAGGTCTTTTGACCCAGTACTTC. Protein product: CASSETGLLTQYF.

This clonotype has ten or more counts. This chain links TRBV28 with TRBJ2-7, with 12 positions matching TRBD2. The V gene end was trimmed by 4 bases and the J gene end by 6 bases; junction bases not matched to a gene: 7. Germline V gene lookup returns CDR1 MDHEN and CDR2 SYDVKM. This CDR3 comprises 15 residues. CDR3 protein: CASSSLAGGPPEQYF. The CDR3 nucleotides are TGTGCCAGCAGTTCTCTAGCGGGGGGGCCCCCCGAGCAGTACTTC.

This clonotype showed up just a few times. The V call is TRBV5-5, the J call TRBJ2-2; D is possibly TRBD1 or TRBD2 (6 bases each). The V end was cut by 4 bases, the J end by 0 bases, with 10 bases between. The CDR3 is made up of 15 amino acids. Germline CDR1 and CDR2: SGHKS and YYEKEE (reference sequence). CDR3 residues: CASSAGGPNTGELFF. The CDR3 nucleotides are TGTGCCAGCAGCGCTGGGGGGCCGAACACCGGGGAGCTGTTTTTT.

This clonotype has at least ten counts. This sequence joins TRBV5-6 and TRBJ2-2, with 9 bases identical to TRBD2. CDR1 is SGHDT, CDR2 YYEEEE, per germline. The CDR3 totals 17 residues. V shed 0 bases and J 5 bases; nucleotides not matched to a gene: 8. The CDR3 bases are TGTGCCAGCAGCTTGGTTGCGCGGGGGGGCCGAACCGGGGAGCTGTTTTTT. Protein sequence: CASSLVARGGRTGELFF.

The V call is TRBV5-5, the J call TRBJ1-5; 9 positions agree with TRBD1. Germline CDR1 and CDR2: SGHKS and YYEKEE (reference sequence). The CDR3 covers 15 residues. With 0 bases clipped from V and 6 bases from J, the junction kept 4 bases outside the gene matches. CDR3 bases: TGTGCCAGCAGCTTGGAGGACAGGGGTTTTCAGCCCCAGCATTTT. Protein: CASSLEDRGFQPQHF.

This clonotype was seen repeatedly, ten times or more. The chain links TRBV20-1 to TRBJ2-7; D may be TRBD2 (6 bases). This CDR3 region has 14 residues. The germline V gene encodes CDR1 DFQATT and CDR2 SNEGSKA (reference sequence). Trimming removed 5 bases from V and 5 bases from J, with 19 bases in between. The CDR3 is CSAAGMGGSDEQYF. CDR3 DNA: TGCAGTGCTGCCGGAATGGGAGGTTCGGACGAGCAGTACTTC.

This clonotype has ten or more counts. This chain links TRBV11-2 with TRBJ2-1, with D tentatively TRBD2 (5 bases). The V and J ends lost 7 bases and 3 bases respectively, with 13 bases between them. This CDR3 contains 14 residues. Germline V gene lookup returns CDR1 SGHAT and CDR2 FQNNGV. The CDR3 region is CASNPPGSYNEQFF. Here the CDR3 DNA reads TGTGCCAGCAACCCCCCGGGGAGCTACAATGAGCAGTTCTTC.

This clonotype occurred many times. The V gene is TRBV29-1, the J gene TRBJ2-7; D gene uncertain. The germline CDR1 and CDR2 sequences are SQVTM and ANQGSEA. V was trimmed by 5 bases and J by 3 bases, leaving 17 bases between them. The CDR3 is made up of 14 amino acids. CDR3 nucleotides: TGCAGCGTTCGCGCGGATCCAAGGAACTACGAGCAGTACTTC. It codes for CSVRADPRNYEQYF.

Worth noting for this clonotype: One end of the junction varies from germline; a read error may be responsible. This chain joins TRBV5-1 and TRBJ2-3, with 12 nucleotides matching TRBD2. Germline assignment: CDR1 SGHRS and CDR2 YFSETQ. This CDR3 has 16 residues. This chain's CDR3 is CASSTATSGRTGTQYF. CDR3 bases: TGCGCCAGCAGCACCGCGACTAGCGGGAGAACAGGTACGCAGTATTTT.

V and J are TRBV19 and TRBJ2-2; 10 bases align to TRBD1. CDR3 length: 18 residues. Germline V gene data show CDR1 as LNHDA and CDR2 as SQIVND (reference sequence). V lost 1 base, J lost 4 bases, and 9 bases stayed unmatched. The CDR3: CASSIVAWGQGSTGELFF. The DNA for the CDR3 is TGTGCCAGTAGTATAGTGGCTTGGGGACAGGGGTCCACCGGGGAGCTGTTTTTT.

This clonotype showed up many times. DNA for the CDR3: TGTGCCAGCAGCTCAAACCCCATTTTCGTCGTCAATCAGCCCCAGCATTTT. Translated, it gives CASSSNPIFVVNQPQHF. V and J are TRBV7-8 and TRBJ1-5; D unresolved. CDR1 and CDR2 (germline): SGHVS, FQNEAQ. Trimming took 4 bases from V and 3 from J, leaving 19 bases between them. The CDR3 contains 17 residues.

This clonotype turned up a few times. V is TRBV10-3 and J is TRBJ2-1, with 8 bases aligning to TRBD1. CDR3 length: 16 residues. Germline trimming cut 3 bases from V and 0 bases from J; bases unmatched to any gene: 4. Germline V gives CDR1 ENHRY, CDR2 SYGVKD. Here the CDR3 DNA reads TGTGCCATCAGTGAACGACAGGGGAGCTCCTACAATGAGCAGTTCTTC. This translates into CAISERQGSSYNEQFF.

This clonotype was recorded at least ten times. V gene TRBV6-2 or TRBV6-3 combines with J gene TRBJ1-6, with D unresolved. CDR1 MNHEY and CDR2 SVGEGT come from the germline V gene. The V end lost 2 bases, the J end lost 7 bases, and 18 bases lay between the germline ends. The CDR3 is 17 amino acids. CDR3 sequence reads: CASSYQGRLGGNSPLHF. DNA of the CDR3: TGTGCCAGCAGTTACCAAGGGAGGTTGGGAGGAAATTCACCCCTCCACTTT.

The CDR3 nucleotides read TGCGCCAGCAGCCTTGAGGGACAGCACACTGAAGCTTTCTTT. It yields the protein CASSLEGQHTEAFF. The chain joins TRBV5-1 to TRBJ1-1; the match to TRBD1 covers 7 bases. This CDR3 is built from 14 residues. The germline V gene has CDR1 SGHRS and CDR2 YFSETQ. J lost 3 bases, V lost 4 bases, and 6 bases had no gene match.

The chain uses TRBV7-9 and TRBJ2-7; 9 bases are a match to TRBD2. The CDR3 is 15 residues long. The V and J ends lost 4 bases and 4 bases, in that order; junction bases with no gene match: 8. The V gene's germline CDR1 is SEHNR and CDR2 FQNEAQ (reference sequence). For the CDR3, the DNA is TGTGCCAGCAGCTCCATAGCGGGGGTCCTTTACGAGCAGTACTTC. Protein: CASSSIAGVLYEQYF.

The sample holds a few counts of this clonotype. One junction end disagrees with the germline gene, perhaps due to a read error. This chain joins TRBV6-1 and TRBJ1-6, with D possibly being TRBD1 (6 bases). From germline, CDR1 is MNHNS and CDR2 SASEGT. The CDR3 has 17 residues. CDR3 in amino acids: CASSAGRGASYNSPPHF. The CDR3 DNA reads as TGTGCCAGCAGTGCAGGCCGGGGGGCCTCCTATAATTCACCCCCCCACTTT.